This is a list of T cell receptor beta chains from one sample in a study of blood T cell repertoires in COVID-19. The table came from immunoSEQ multiplex PCR; TCRdb's copy has only in-frame clones and leaves some out. The sample yields roughly 500,000 clones, roughly 85% seen once. Sequences were obtained from peripheral blood. The origin of the receptors is a human donor in a cohort sampled during active COVID-19. Both conserved end residues are part of each CDR3. D genes are given only for firm matches. Only some rows state a clone size, as once, few, many or a class for expanded clones.

d_call clone_size j_call v_call cdr3_nt cdr3_aa
. . TRBJ2-7 TRBV9 TGTGCCAGCAGCGCAGGCCGGGGTGGGAGTTTTCCCTACGAGCAGTACTTC CASSAGRGGSFPYEQYF
TRBD1 . TRBJ2-2 TRBV27 TGTGCCAGCAGTTTAGTGGGACAGGGACCCACCGGGGAGCTGTTTTTT CASSLVGQGPTGELFF
TRBD2 . TRBJ2-2 TRBV5-5 TGTGCCAGCAGCTCCCCACGACTAGCGGGAGGAACCGGGGAGCTGTTTTTT CASSSPRLAGGTGELFF
. few TRBJ1-1 TRBV28 TGTGCCAGCAGCCTCCCAGGGGTCGACACTGAAGCTTTCTTT CASSLPGVDTEAFF
TRBD2 . TRBJ2-3 TRBV4-1 TGCGCCAGACTAGCGGGAGGAAGAAATACGCAGTATTTT CARLAGGRNTQYF
. . TRBJ1-1 TRBV6-5 TGTGCCAGCACCTTGGCGTCCGACAGGAACACTGAAGCTTTCTTT CASTLASDRNTEAFF
TRBD1 . TRBJ1-1 TRBV3-1/TRBV3-2 TGTGCCAGCAGCGATACAGGGGGCAACACTGAAGCTTTCTTT CASSDTGGNTEAFF
TRBD2 . TRBJ2-1 TRBV19 TGTGCCAGTAGTATAATTAGCGGGAGTCATGAGCAGTTCTTC CASSIISGSHEQFF
TRBD1 . TRBJ1-1 TRBV2 TGTGCCAGCAGGGGGGACAGCCTCACTGAAGCTTTCTTT CASRGDSLTEAFF
TRBD1 . TRBJ2-7 TRBV5-1 TGCGCCAGCAGCTCCCAACACGCGACAGGGACAGGTGAGCAGTACTTC CASSSQHATGTGEQYF
TRBD1 . TRBJ2-3 TRBV18 TGTGCCAGCTCACCACCGACAGGGGGCCCAGATACGCAGTATTTT CASSPPTGGPDTQYF
. . TRBJ1-3 TRBV6-2/TRBV6-3 TGTGCCAGCAGTTTCCCTGGACAGCTTTTTGGAAACACCATATATTTT CASSFPGQLFGNTIYF
TRBD2 . TRBJ2-7 TRBV4-2 TGTGCCAGCAGCCCTCCTGGAGCGGGAGGAGGTGAGCAGTACTTC CASSPPGAGGGEQYF
. . TRBJ2-1 TRBV19 TGTGCCAGTAGTACGGCAGATACCGGGAATGAGCAGTTCTTC CASSTADTGNEQFF
. few TRBJ1-3 TRBV6-5 TGTGCCAGCAGGAACAGTGGAAACACCATATATTTT CASRNSGNTIYF
. . TRBJ1-1 TRBV2 TGTGCCAGCAGTAATGGTTTCAGGGTTGAAGCTTTCTTT CASSNGFRVEAFF
TRBD2 . TRBJ2-3 TRBV18 TGTGCCAGCTCACAAACCTCCGGGACTAGCGGGAGGGCAGATACGCAGTATTTT CASSQTSGTSGRADTQYF
. . TRBJ1-2 TRBV28 TGTGCCAGCAGCCAATCGACACGGGACTACACCTTC CASSQSTRDYTF
TRBD1 . TRBJ2-5 TRBV7-3 TGTGCCAGCAGCTTAAATGCAGCGACAGGGGGTGGAGAGACCCAGTACTTC CASSLNAATGGGETQYF
. few TRBJ2-7 TRBV2 TGTGCCAGCACCGGGGAAACCTACGAGCAGTACTTC CASTGETYEQYF
. . TRBJ1-2 TRBV3-1/TRBV3-2 TGTGCCAGCAGCCAAGAAAGCCGGAACTATGGCTACACCTTC CASSQESRNYGYTF
TRBD1 . TRBJ1-1 TRBV28 TGTGCCAGCACCCGGACAGGGGAAGCTTTCTTT CASTRTGEAFF
. . TRBJ1-2 TRBV11-2 TGTGCCAGCAGCTTAGGGACAGATACAGCTAACTATGGCTACACCTTC CASSLGTDTANYGYTF
TRBD1 . TRBJ1-2 TRBV24-1 TGTGCCACCGGGACAGGGTACTATGGCTACACCTTC CATGTGYYGYTF
TRBD1 . TRBJ2-2 TRBV27 TGTGCCAGCAGTAGGGGGGACAGGGGAGGCACCGGGGAGCTGTTTTTT CASSRGDRGGTGELFF
. . TRBJ1-5 TRBV5-6 TGTGCCAGCAGCTTGGACAGGGTCGGACCCCAGCATTTT CASSLDRVGPQHF
TRBD1 . TRBJ2-5 TRBV18 TGTGCCAGCTCACCCACAGGGGGCCAAGAGACCCAGTACTTC CASSPTGGQETQYF
. . TRBJ1-5 TRBV30 TGTGCCTGGAGTGTACGTAGTGGCAATCAGCCCCAGCATTTT CAWSVRSGNQPQHF
TRBD2 . TRBJ2-1 TRBV12-5 TGTGCTAGTGGTCTAAGGACTAGCGGGAGTCGATACAATGAGCAGTTCTTC CASGLRTSGSRYNEQFF
. . TRBJ1-1 TRBV5-5 TGTGCCAGCAGCTTTAACGGTTTGAACACTGAAGCTTTCTTT CASSFNGLNTEAFF
TRBD1 . TRBJ2-5 TRBV19 TGTGCCAGTAGGGACAGGGGGCGGGAGACCCAGTACTTC CASRDRGRETQYF
TRBD2 once TRBJ2-7 TRBV7-2 TGTGCCAGCAGGTTGAAACTAGCGGGAGAAGGTGAGCAGTACTTC CASRLKLAGEGEQYF
TRBD2 . TRBJ2-2 TRBV5-1 TGCGCCAGCAGCTGGAATCCCGGGACTAGCGGGCCTGCGAACACCGGGGAGCTGTTTTTT CASSWNPGTSGPANTGELFF
. once TRBJ1-3 TRBV7-3 TGTGCCAGCAGCTTAACGGGACTTGGGAACACCATATATTTT CASSLTGLGNTIYF
. . TRBJ1-5 TRBV30 TGTGCCTGGAGTGTATCTGGCAGTGGTTGGCCCCAGCATTTT CAWSVSGSGWPQHF
TRBD1 . TRBJ1-1 TRBV5-1 TGCGCCAGCAGCTTCGTCCCGGGACAGGGTGGCGGCACTGAAGCTTTCTTT CASSFVPGQGGGTEAFF
. . TRBJ1-1 TRBV6-4 TGTGCCAGCAGACCCAAAGGGGTCATGGACACTGAAGCTTTCTTT CASRPKGVMDTEAFF
. . TRBJ2-5 TRBV28 TGTGCCAGCAGTCCCCAGGGGAATGAAGAGACCCAGTACTTC CASSPQGNEETQYF
TRBD2 . TRBJ2-1 TRBV19 TGTGCCAGTAGTGGTGGACTAGCGGGGAGGGGCTCCTACAATGAGCAGTTCTTC CASSGGLAGRGSYNEQFF
TRBD2 . TRBJ2-3 TRBV5-1 TGCGCCAGCAGCGGGACTAGCGGGAGGATATCCGATACGCAGTATTTT CASSGTSGRISDTQYF
TRBD2 once TRBJ2-1 TRBV5-4 TGTGCCAGCAGCTTGGATAGCGGGGGATACAATGAGCAGTTCTTC CASSLDSGGYNEQFF
TRBD1 . TRBJ2-2 TRBV5-6 TGTGCCAGCAGCTCCGGACAGGGCACTTTCGTACCCGGGGAGCTGTTTTTT CASSSGQGTFVPGELFF
. . TRBJ2-3 TRBV19 TGTGCCAGTAGTAATACAGGGATGAATACGCAGTATTTT CASSNTGMNTQYF
. . TRBJ2-7 TRBV5-1 TGCGCCAGCAGCAGCAACAGGGTGGACGAGCAGTACTTC CASSSNRVDEQYF
TRBD1 . TRBJ2-7 TRBV3-1/TRBV3-2 TGTGCCAGCAGCCGGACAGGGGACCCCTACGAGCAGTACTTC CASSRTGDPYEQYF
TRBD2 few TRBJ2-3 TRBV30 TGTGCCTGGGCGGGAGGGGGTAGCGCAGATACGCAGTATTTT CAWAGGGSADTQYF
TRBD1 . TRBJ1-1 TRBV15 TGTGCCACCACACGGGACAGGGGGCTGACTGAAGCTTTCTTT CATTRDRGLTEAFF
TRBD1 . TRBJ2-7 TRBV9 TGTGCCAGCAGCCCAAGGCAGGGGGCAACTTCCTACGAGCAGTACTTC CASSPRQGATSYEQYF
. . TRBJ1-2 TRBV25-1 TGTGCCAGCAGTTTCTCACCATCTCGGGGCTACACCTTC CASSFSPSRGYTF
TRBD2 . TRBJ2-3 TRBV28 TGTGCCAGCACGTATAGCGGGAGGGCGGGGTCAAGAGATACGCAGTATTTT CASTYSGRAGSRDTQYF
. . TRBJ2-4 TRBV2 TGTGCCAGCAGTGACGAGGGTCTGGCCAAAAACATTCAGTACTTC CASSDEGLAKNIQYF
. . TRBJ1-1 TRBV7-2 TGTGCCAGCAGCTTAGTCCGGGGATCCGCTGAAGCTTTCTTT CASSLVRGSAEAFF
TRBD1 . TRBJ2-1 TRBV18 TGTGCCAGCTCTGACAGGGGCCAGGGCAATGAGCAGTTCTTC CASSDRGQGNEQFF
TRBD2 . TRBJ2-3 TRBV28 TGTGCCAGCAGTACCCCTGTAGGACTAGCGGACACAGATACGCAGTATTTT CASSTPVGLADTDTQYF
. . TRBJ1-1 TRBV7-9 TGTGCCAGCAGCTTTAACTCGGCGCCGGGAGCTTTCTTT CASSFNSAPGAFF
. few TRBJ1-6 TRBV6-5 TGTGCCAGCAGTTTGGAGGGGGGGGATAATTCACCCCTCCACTTT CASSLEGGDNSPLHF
. . TRBJ1-1 TRBV27 TGTGCCAGCAGCGATAGGGGCGGTCTTGGCACTGAAGCTTTCTTT CASSDRGGLGTEAFF